Below, 7 T cell receptor beta chains from the same sample are listed, as sequenced in a study of OX40 agonist ivuxolimab in advanced cancers. Data came from immunoSEQ multiplex PCR; TCRdb stores just in-frame clones and leaves some out. The sample consists of approximately 50,000 clones, 85% of them appearing once. This sample comprised CD4+ or CD8+ T cells sorted from blood, obtained in a trial of the OX40 agonist ivuxolimab. The source is an adult with an advanced solid tumor such as melanoma, head and neck, liver or kidney cancer.

The chain recombines TRBV7-2 with TRBJ1-2; no definite D call. The CDR3 runs 13 residues. Germline CDR1 SGHTA, CDR2 FQGNSA. V lost 3 bases, J lost 1 base, and 6 bases lay in between. The CDR3 nucleotides read TGTGCCAGCAGCTTCTTAAATAACTATGGCTACACCTTC. Its translation is CASSFLNNYGYTF.

CDR3 sequence reads: CASSPTGGHEQFF. In nucleotides, the CDR3 is TGTGCCAGCAGCCCGACAGGGGGCCATGAGCAGTTCTTC. V is TRBV5-6 and J is TRBJ2-1, with TRBD1 identical over 10 bases. Germline CDR1 is SGHDT and CDR2 is YYEEEE. With V trimmed by 4 bases and J by 8 bases, 3 bases remained unmatched. There are 13 residues in the CDR3.

CDR3 bases: TGTGCCAGTAGTGGAGGGACGGGACAGTTCTCCTACGAGCAGTACTTC. Translated: CASSGGTGQFSYEQYF. The chain recombines TRBV19 with TRBJ2-7; a possible D gene is TRBD1 (7 bases). Germline loops: CDR1 LNHDA, CDR2 SQIVND (reference sequence). The V end was cut by 5 bases, the J end by 0 bases, with 17 bases between. This CDR3 region has 16 residues.

The chain uses TRBV21-1 and TRBJ2-5; TRBD2, the table's D call, lacks a check against the DNA. TRBV21-1 is a recognized pseudogene. The CDR3 is made up of 15 amino acids. CDR3 DNA sequence: TGTGCCAGCAGCGTTAGCGGGAGAGGCGGAGAGACCCAGTACTTC. Amino acids: CASSVSGRGGETQYF.

This sequence joins TRBV11-3 and TRBJ2-3; 7 bases agree with TRBD1. Looked up from germline, CDR1 is SGHNT and CDR2 is YENEEA. The CDR3 is made up of 15 amino acids. V lost 2 bases to trimming and J lost 2 bases; unmatched junction nucleotides: 4. The CDR3 sequence: CASSLYGQATDTQYF. Here the CDR3 DNA reads TGTGCCAGCAGCTTATACGGACAGGCCACAGATACGCAGTATTTT. Supplemented by reference TRBV11-3 and TRBJ2-3, the full variable domain reads EAGVVQSPRYKIIEKKQPVAFWCNPISGHNTLYWYLQNLGQGPELLIRYENEEAVDDSQLPKDRFSAERLKGVDSTLKIQPAELGDSAVYLCASSLYGQATDTQYFGPGTRLTVL.

The V call is TRBV5-4, the J call TRBJ1-1; a weak D match, TRBD1 (6 bases). Germline V gene sequence: CDR1 SGHNT, CDR2 YYREEE (reference sequence). V was cut by 4 bases and J by 1 base, with 8 bases left in between. The CDR3 spans 13 residues. CDR3: CASSRGGNTEAFF. In nucleotides, the CDR3 is TGTGCCAGCAGCAGAGGGGGGAACACTGAAGCTTTCTTT. The variable domain in full, with the rest retrieved from reference TRBV5-4 and TRBJ1-1, is ETGVTQSPTHLIKTRGQQVTLRCSSQSGHNTVSWYQQALGQGPQFIFQYYREEENGRGNFPPRFSGLQFPNYSSELNVNALELDDSALYLCASSRGGNTEAFFGQGTRLTVV.

The V call is TRBV7-6, the J call TRBJ2-5; D might be TRBD1 (5 bases). The germline V gene encodes CDR1 SGHVS and CDR2 FNYEAQ. The CDR3 spans 14 residues. Between the trimmed V and J ends, which lost 5 bases and 1 base, there was a span of 11 bases. Here the CDR3 reads CASSNRTIQETQYF. The DNA of the CDR3 is TGTGCCAGCAGCAACAGGACAATCCAAGAGACCCAGTACTTC.